This T cell receptor beta chain stems from a study of monozygotic twins with inflammatory bowel disease. Findings of the study overall: Healthy twins showed more clonotype sharing with others than IBD patients, especially patients with disease activity. Background noise in patient repertoires may stem from differing immunosuppressive treatments. Results did not support any single strong IBD-associated signal or clonotype. Against healthy co-twins, IBD patients had lower TCRbeta diversity (measured by inverse Simpson).

A note on this clonotype: Its antigen is currently unknown.

Each CDR3 protein gets one entry in TCRdb, which reprocessed the 5' RACE reads and gives no DNA. Reported are under 200,000 distinct CDR3 sequences; the ten largest clones contain roughly 2.6%. Sequenced sample: blood. This TCR was recovered from a human donor with ulcerative colitis or Crohn's disease, or a healthy co-twin of an affected twin (not recorded which).

CDR3 in amino acids: CASSLGQGPDTQYF. The chain carries TRBV13 and TRBJ2-3; TCRdb picks TRBD1, but there is no DNA to check that call. This CDR3 spans 14 amino acids. Germline assignment: CDR1 PRHDT and CDR2 FYEKMQ (reference sequence).